This TCR beta chain was retrieved from a study of control samples from healthy donors and cancer patients (dated by TCRdb to about 2020). Of note for this clone: There is no known antigen for this receptor. Base qualities are missing; no much larger clone stands one base away.

Receptors were amplified or captured by the immunoSEQ multiplex PCR assay. TCRdb limited this immuneACCESS table to in-frame rearrangements with V and J called. A share of clones is missing; checked studies link under half to unresolved V genes, and the rest is unexplained. For this sample the table gives fewer than 95,000 clones, of which about 83% were detected only once. Of the sample, 2% to 2.5% falls within the top ten clones. The CDR3, cysteine through phenylalanine, is 13 amino acids long. Just the 39-base CDR3 DNA is kept, in frame starting at base 1. Germline trimming: 3 bases from V, 9 bases from J; junction bases outside gene matches: 7.

The sequenced sample was blood. The clonotype comes from a middle-aged woman in good health. The chain links TRBV12-3 or TRBV12-4 with TRBJ1-1, with 7 junctional bases fitting TRBD1. The CDR3 sequence is CASSFPDRAKAFF. The DNA is TGTGCCAGCAGTTTCCCCGACAGGGCTAAAGCTTTCTTT.